This TCR beta chain was captured by sequencing in a study of blood T cells in healthy people across ages. With a J-beta primer mix and a sample-barcoded 5' primer, a second PCR ran roughly 6 to 11 cycles. Via MiXCR, TCRdb re-called the 5' RACE reads, giving one row per CDR3 protein. The table includes some 760,000 distinct CDR3 sequences, 25% detected once. Losses at the gene ends were 4 bases for V and 6 bases for J; bases not matched to a gene: 11. This CDR3 is built from 16 residues. Germline CDR1 is ENHRY and CDR2 is SYGVKD. The same sample was also used in a study of T cells of mothers and their children.

The chain uses TRBV10-3 and TRBJ1-1; 10 nucleotides line up with TRBD1. The receptor's source is a boy between 5 and 17 years old in good health. Specimen: blood. CDR3 sequence (DNA): TGTGCCATCAGTGGAGGGGACAGGGGTGCAGCCGCTGAAGCTTTCTTT. Residues: CAISGGDRGAAAEAFF.